A selection of T cell receptor beta chains follows, all from one sample in a study of T cells after posttransplantation cyclophosphamide. Clones were read by immunoSEQ multiplex PCR, and TCRdb kept only the in-frame ones, dropping some. The sample has about 39,000 clones, none seen only once. The sequenced material came from PBMCs. The receptor set was obtained from a woman in her fifties or sixties in good health and a related stem cell transplant donor. Both conserved end residues are part of each CDR3. D genes are given only for firm matches. Clone size is given for some rows only: seen once, a few or many times, or a class if the clone is expanded.

>TRBD2|many|TRBJ2-7|TRBV7-2
CASSFLAGGQNRGQYF
TGTGCCAGCAGCTTTCTAGCGGGGGGGCAAAACCGGGGGCAGTACTTC
>NA|many|TRBJ1-1|TRBV7-9
CASSLGAIKNTEAFF
TGTGCCAGCAGCTTAGGGGCGATAAAGAACACTGAAGCTTTCTTT
>NA|many|TRBJ1-1|TRBV2
CASGRVGGNTEAFF
TGTGCCAGCGGGAGGGTTGGGGGAAACACTGAAGCTTTCTTT
>TRBD1|many|TRBJ2-3|TRBV12-5
CASGWGQGTDTQYF
TGTGCTAGTGGTTGGGGACAGGGGACAGATACGCAGTATTTT
>TRBD2|many|TRBJ2-3|TRBV30
CAWSIGGSTDTQYF
TGTGCCTGGAGTATCGGGGGGAGCACAGATACGCAGTATTTT
>NA|many|TRBJ1-2|TRBV30
CAYSIGGGYGYTF
TGTGCCTACTCCATCGGGGGGGGGTATGGCTACACCTTC
>TRBD2|many|TRBJ2-3|TRBV11-2
CASSPWKRGGASTQYF
TGTGCCAGCAGCCCATGGAAGCGGGGGGGTGCCTCCACGCAGTATTTT
>NA|many|TRBJ1-4|TRBV2
CASSEKGLLHTNGKLFF
TGTGCCAGCAGTGAAAAGGGACTGCTTCACACCAACGGAAAACTGTTTTTT
>TRBD1|many|TRBJ1-1|TRBV4-3
CASSRDRTMNTEAFF
TGCGCCAGCAGCCGGGACAGGACGATGAACACTGAAGCTTTCTTT
>NA|many|TRBJ2-6|TRBV19
CASESFSGANVLTF
TGTGCCAGTGAGTCCTTCTCTGGGGCCAACGTCCTGACTTTC
>TRBD1|many|TRBJ2-3|TRBV5-6
CASSLLGTGGRRGDTQYF
TGTGCCAGCAGCTTGTTAGGGACAGGGGGACGCCGGGGCGATACGCAGTATTTT
>NA|many|TRBJ2-3|TRBV7-2
CASSLGPGDLGTDTQYF
TGTGCCAGCAGCTTAGGGCCAGGGGATCTGGGCACAGATACGCAGTATTTT
>TRBD2|few|TRBJ2-3|TRBV9
CASRGTSGGTDTQYF
TGTGCCAGCCGGGGGACTAGCGGGGGCACAGATACGCAGTATTTT
>NA|many|TRBJ1-6|TRBV5-5
CASSLGSLQGQTPLHF
TGTGCCAGCAGCTTAGGTAGTCTCCAGGGGCAGACACCCCTCCACTTT
>NA|many|TRBJ2-5|TRBV6-5
CASSYSMGGTQYF
TGTGCCAGCAGTTACTCGATGGGAGGGACCCAGTACTTC
>TRBD1|many|TRBJ1-2|TRBV14
CASSLGGQGKERYTF
TGTGCCAGCAGCCTTGGGGGACAGGGAAAGGAGCGCTACACCTTC
>TRBD1|many|TRBJ2-3|TRBV5-4
CASSPTGATDTQYF
TGTGCCAGCAGCCCTACAGGGGCAACAGATACGCAGTATTTT
>TRBD2|many|TRBJ2-3|TRBV19
CASSIGAGGLDTQYF
TGTGCCAGTAGTATCGGGGCGGGGGGGCTAGATACGCAGTATTTT
>NA|many|TRBJ1-2|TRBV5-1
CASSTGGTGSNYGYTF
TGCGCCAGCAGCACCGGAGGTACAGGGTCGAACTATGGCTACACCTTC
>TRBD1|many|TRBJ1-4|TRBV6-1
CASSERATKGGLAGGDPNEKLFF
TGTGCCAGCAGTGAACGGGCTACCAAAGGAGGTCTGGCAGGGGGCGATCCTAATGAAAAACTGTTTTTT
>TRBD2|many|TRBJ2-1|TRBV4-1
CASSPGLFGSGEQFF
TGCGCCAGCAGCCCGGGACTATTCGGGAGTGGAGAGCAGTTCTTC
>NA|many|TRBJ1-2|TRBV11-3
CASSSDSNYGYTF
TGTGCCAGCAGCTCGGACTCGAACTATGGCTACACCTTC
>TRBD1|NA|TRBJ2-7|TRBV15
CATSRGRQGLNEQYF
TGTGCCACCAGCAGGGGACGACAGGGTTTGAACGAGCAGTACTTC
>TRBD2|many|TRBJ2-2|TRBV9
CASSVGGGAAGELFF
TGTGCCAGCAGCGTGGGCGGGGGGGCCGCCGGGGAGCTGTTTTTT
>TRBD1|NA|TRBJ1-1|TRBV28
CASSPQRGQGANREAFF
TGTGCCAGCAGTCCCCAACGCGGACAGGGGGCCAATCGCGAAGCTTTCTTT
>TRBD2|many|TRBJ2-1|TRBV7-2
CASRIAGGSYNEQFF
TGTGCCAGCAGGATTGCGGGGGGCTCCTACAATGAGCAGTTCTTC
>TRBD1|NA|TRBJ2-7|TRBV18
CASSRGTGRNEQYF
TGTGCCAGCTCGCGAGGGACAGGGCGAAACGAGCAGTACTTC
>TRBD1|many|TRBJ2-1|TRBV6-5
CASSPGTDEWGEQFF
TGTGCCAGCAGTCCCGGGACAGATGAATGGGGTGAGCAGTTCTTC
>NA|few|TRBJ1-2|TRBV30
CAWKTGGTGSGYTF
TGTGCCTGGAAAACCGGGGGAACGGGAAGTGGCTACACCTTC
>TRBD2|NA|TRBJ2-3|TRBV4-1
CASSQQPAGGPSRPDAQYF
TGCGCCAGCAGCCAGCAACCGGCGGGGGGCCCGTCACGCCCAGATGCGCAGTATTTT
>NA|many|TRBJ1-1|TRBV30
CAWKGGSTEAFF
TGTGCCTGGAAGGGAGGGAGCACTGAAGCTTTCTTT
>NA|many|TRBJ1-2|TRBV4-3
CASSQEPEGYGYTF
TGCGCCAGCAGCCAAGAACCGGAGGGCTATGGCTACACCTTC
>TRBD2|many|TRBJ2-3|TRBV4-3
CASSQAAGGLNTQYF
TGCGCCAGCAGCCAAGCAGCGGGGGGGTTGAATACGCAGTATTTT
>TRBD1|many|TRBJ1-1|TRBV10-3
CAISEPTGVTEAFF
TGTGCCATCAGTGAGCCCACAGGGGTGACTGAAGCTTTCTTT
>NA|few|TRBJ2-5|TRBV11-3
CASSSREETQYF
TGTGCCAGCAGCTCGAGGGAAGAGACCCAGTACTTC
>NA|NA|TRBJ1-4|TRBV7-2
CASSLIMRRNEELFF
TGTGCCAGCAGCTTAATCATGCGCCGTAATGAAGAACTGTTTTTT